This TCR beta chain is from a study of blood T cells in healthy people across ages. To note about this clonotype: The antigen remains undetermined.

Alongside a J-beta primer mix, a sample-barcoded 5' primer served in a second PCR lasting 7 to 11 cycles. Every cDNA molecule carried a tag from a template-switch adaptor bearing 12 random nucleotides. MiXCR, applied by TCRdb to the 5' RACE reads, yields one record per CDR3 protein. Here the sample spans fewer than 2,000,000 distinct CDR3 sequences, 35% to 50% being singletons. Whole-study results and caveats: Samples with more naive T cells showed higher observed beta diversity. Older individuals had lower TCR beta diversity per million T cells (the decline was roughly linear).

The CDR3 runs to 17 residues. With 0 bases clipped from V and 1 base from J, the junction kept 8 bases outside the gene matches. Germline V CDR1 and CDR2: DFQATT, SNEGSKA (reference sequence). This chain links TRBV20-1 with TRBJ2-3; TRBD1 aligns across 9 bases. This clonotype was sampled from a human donor in good health. Sample: blood. DNA of the CDR3: TGCAGTGCTAGAGACCCCAAGGGACAGGGAGGCACAGATACGCAGTATTTT. This sequence encodes CSARDPKGQGGTDTQYF.